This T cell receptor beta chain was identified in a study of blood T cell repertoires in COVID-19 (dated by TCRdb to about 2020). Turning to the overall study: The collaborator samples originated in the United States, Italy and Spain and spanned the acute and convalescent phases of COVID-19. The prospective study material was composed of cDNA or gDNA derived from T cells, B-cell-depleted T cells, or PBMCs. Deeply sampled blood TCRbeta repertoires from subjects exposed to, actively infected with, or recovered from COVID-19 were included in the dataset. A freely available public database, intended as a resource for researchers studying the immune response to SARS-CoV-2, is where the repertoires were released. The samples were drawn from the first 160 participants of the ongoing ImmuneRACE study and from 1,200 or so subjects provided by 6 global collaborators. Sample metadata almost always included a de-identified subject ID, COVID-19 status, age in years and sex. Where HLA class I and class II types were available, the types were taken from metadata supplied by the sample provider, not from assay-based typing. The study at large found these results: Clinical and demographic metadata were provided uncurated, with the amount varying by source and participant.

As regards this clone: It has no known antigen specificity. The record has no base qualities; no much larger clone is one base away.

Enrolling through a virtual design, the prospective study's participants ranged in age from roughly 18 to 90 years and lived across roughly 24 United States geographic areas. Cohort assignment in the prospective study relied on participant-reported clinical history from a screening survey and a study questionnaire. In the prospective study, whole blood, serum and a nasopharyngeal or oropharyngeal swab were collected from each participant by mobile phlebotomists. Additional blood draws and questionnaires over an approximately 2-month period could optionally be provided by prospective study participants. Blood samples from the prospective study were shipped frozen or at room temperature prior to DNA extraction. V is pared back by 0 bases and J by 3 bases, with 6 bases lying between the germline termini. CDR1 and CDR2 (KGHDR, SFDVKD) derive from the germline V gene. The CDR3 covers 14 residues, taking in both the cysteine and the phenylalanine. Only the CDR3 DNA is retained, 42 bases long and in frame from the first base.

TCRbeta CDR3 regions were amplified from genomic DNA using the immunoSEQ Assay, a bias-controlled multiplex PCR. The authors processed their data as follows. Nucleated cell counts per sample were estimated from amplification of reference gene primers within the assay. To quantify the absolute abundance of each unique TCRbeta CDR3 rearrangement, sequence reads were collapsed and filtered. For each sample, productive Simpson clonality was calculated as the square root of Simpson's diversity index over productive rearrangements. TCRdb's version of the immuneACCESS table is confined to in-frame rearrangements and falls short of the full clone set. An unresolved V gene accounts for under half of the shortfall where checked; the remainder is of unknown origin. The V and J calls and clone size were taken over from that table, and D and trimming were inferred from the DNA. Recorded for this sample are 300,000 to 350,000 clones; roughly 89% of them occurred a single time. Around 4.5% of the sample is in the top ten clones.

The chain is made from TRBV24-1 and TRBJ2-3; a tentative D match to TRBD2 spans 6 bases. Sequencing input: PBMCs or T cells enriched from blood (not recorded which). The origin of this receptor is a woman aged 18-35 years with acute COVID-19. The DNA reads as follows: TGTGCCACCAGTGATTTGCGGGAGACAGATACGCAGTATTTT. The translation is CATSDLRETDTQYF.